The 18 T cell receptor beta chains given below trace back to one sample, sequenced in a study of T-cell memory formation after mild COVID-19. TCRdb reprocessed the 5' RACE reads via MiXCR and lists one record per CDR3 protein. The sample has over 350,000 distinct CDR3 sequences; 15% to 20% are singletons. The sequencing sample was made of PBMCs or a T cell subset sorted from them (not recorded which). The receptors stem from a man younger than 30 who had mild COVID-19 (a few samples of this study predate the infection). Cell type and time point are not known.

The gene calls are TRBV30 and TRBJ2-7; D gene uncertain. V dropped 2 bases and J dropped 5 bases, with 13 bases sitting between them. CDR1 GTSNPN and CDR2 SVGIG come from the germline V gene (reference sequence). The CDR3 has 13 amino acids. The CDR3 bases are TGTGCCTGGAGTCGGGCTCGAAGCGACGAGCAGTACTTC. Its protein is CAWSRARSDEQYF.

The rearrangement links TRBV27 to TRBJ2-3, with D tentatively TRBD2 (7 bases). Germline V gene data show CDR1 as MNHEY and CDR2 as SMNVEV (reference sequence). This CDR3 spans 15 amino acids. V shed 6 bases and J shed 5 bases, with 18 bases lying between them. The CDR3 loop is CASSHRAGEGDTQYF. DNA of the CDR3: TGTGCCAGCAGCCACAGGGCGGGGGAAGGAGATACGCAGTATTTT.

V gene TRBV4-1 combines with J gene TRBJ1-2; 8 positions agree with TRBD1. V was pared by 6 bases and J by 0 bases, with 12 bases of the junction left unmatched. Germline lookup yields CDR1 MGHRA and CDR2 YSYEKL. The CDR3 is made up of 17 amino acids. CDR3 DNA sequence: TGCGCCAGCAGGAACTACAGGGGGGGGTCGACTAACTATGGCTACACCTTC. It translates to CASRNYRGGSTNYGYTF.

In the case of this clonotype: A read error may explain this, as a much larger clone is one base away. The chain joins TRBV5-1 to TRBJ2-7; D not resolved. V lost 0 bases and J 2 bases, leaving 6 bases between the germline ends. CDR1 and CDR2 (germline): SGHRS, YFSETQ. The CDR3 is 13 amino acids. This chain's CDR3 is CASSLGRAYEQYF. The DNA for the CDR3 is TGCGCCAGCAGCTTGGGACGGGCCTACGAGCAGTACTTC.

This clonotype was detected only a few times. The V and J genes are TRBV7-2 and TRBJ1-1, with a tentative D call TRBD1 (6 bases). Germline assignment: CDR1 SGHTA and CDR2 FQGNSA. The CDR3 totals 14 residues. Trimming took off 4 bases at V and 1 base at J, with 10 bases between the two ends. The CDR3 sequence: CASSYQTGNTEAFF. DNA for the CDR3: TGTGCCAGCAGCTATCAGACAGGGAACACTGAAGCTTTCTTT.

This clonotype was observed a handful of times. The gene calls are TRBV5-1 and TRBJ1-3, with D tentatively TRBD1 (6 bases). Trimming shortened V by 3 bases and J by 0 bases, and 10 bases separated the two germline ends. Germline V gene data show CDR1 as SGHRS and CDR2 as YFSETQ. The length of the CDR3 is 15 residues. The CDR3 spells CASSWGDISGNTIYF. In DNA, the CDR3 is TGCGCCAGCAGCTGGGGGGACATCTCTGGAAACACCATATATTTT.

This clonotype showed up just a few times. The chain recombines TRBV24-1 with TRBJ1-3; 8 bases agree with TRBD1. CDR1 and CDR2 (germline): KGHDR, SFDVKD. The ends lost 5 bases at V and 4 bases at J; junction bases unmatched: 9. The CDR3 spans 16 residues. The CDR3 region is CATSVSDRGKGNTIYF. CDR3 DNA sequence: TGTGCCACCAGTGTCTCTGACAGGGGCAAGGGAAACACCATATATTTT.

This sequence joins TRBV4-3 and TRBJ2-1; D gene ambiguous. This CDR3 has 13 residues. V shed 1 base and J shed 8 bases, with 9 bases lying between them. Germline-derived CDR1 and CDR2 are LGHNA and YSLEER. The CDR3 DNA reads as TGCGCCAGCAGCCAAGGCCCAGCCGATGAGCAGTTCTTC. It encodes CASSQGPADEQFF.

CDR3 protein: CASSLAGTSGGYLRLYNEQFF. The CDR3, as DNA: TGCGCCAGCAGCTTGGCCGGGACTAGCGGGGGGTACCTCCGATTATACAATGAGCAGTTCTTC. The V call is TRBV5-1, the J call TRBJ2-1; 15 bases agree with TRBD2. The CDR3 loop spans 21 amino acids. The germline gives CDR1 SGHRS, CDR2 YFSETQ. Unmatched junction bases numbered 14, after V lost 0 bases and J lost 4 bases.

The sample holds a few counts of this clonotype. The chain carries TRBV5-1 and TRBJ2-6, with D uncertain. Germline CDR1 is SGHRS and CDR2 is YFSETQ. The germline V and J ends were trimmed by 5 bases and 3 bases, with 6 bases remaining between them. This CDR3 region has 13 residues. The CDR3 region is CASRGFGANVLTF. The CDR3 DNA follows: TGCGCCAGCAGAGGTTTTGGGGCCAACGTCCTGACTTTC. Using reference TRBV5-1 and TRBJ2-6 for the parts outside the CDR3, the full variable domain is KAGVTQTPRYLIKTRGQQVTLSCSPISGHRSVSWYQQTPGQGLQFLFEYFSETQRNKGNFPGRFSGRQFSNSRSEMNVSTLELGDSALYLCASRGFGANVLTFGAGSRLTVL.

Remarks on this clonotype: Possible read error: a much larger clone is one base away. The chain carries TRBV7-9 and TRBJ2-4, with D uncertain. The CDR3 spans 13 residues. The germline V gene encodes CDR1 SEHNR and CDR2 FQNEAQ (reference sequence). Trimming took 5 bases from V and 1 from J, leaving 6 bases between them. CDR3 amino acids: CASSPPAKNIQYF. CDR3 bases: TGTGCCAGCAGCCCCCCCGCCAAAAACATTCAGTACTTC. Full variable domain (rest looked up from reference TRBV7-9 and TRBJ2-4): DTGVSQNPRHKITKRGQNVTFRCDPISEHNRLYWYRQTLGQGPEFLTYFQNEAQLEKSRLLSDRFSAERPKGSFSTLEIQRTEQGDSAMYLCASSPPAKNIQYFGAGTRLSVL.

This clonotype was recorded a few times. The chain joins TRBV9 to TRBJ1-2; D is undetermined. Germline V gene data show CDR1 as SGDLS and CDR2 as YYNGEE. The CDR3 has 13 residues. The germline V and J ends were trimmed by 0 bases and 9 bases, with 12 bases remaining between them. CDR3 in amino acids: CASSVGTTRRYTF. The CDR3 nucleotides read TGTGCCAGCAGCGTAGGGACTACGAGACGCTACACCTTC. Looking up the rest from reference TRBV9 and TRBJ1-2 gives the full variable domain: DSGVTQTPKHLITATGQRVTLRCSPRSGDLSVYWYQQSLDQGLQFLIQYYNGEERAKGNILERFSAQQFPDLHSELNLSSLELGDSALYFCASSVGTTRRYTFGSGTRLTVV.

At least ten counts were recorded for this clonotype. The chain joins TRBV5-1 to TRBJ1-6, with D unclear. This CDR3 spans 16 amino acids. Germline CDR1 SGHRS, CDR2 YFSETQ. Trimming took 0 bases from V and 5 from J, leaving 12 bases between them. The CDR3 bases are TGCGCCAGCAGCTTGGGGACGGACTTTCATAATTCACCCCTCCACTTT. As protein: CASSLGTDFHNSPLHF.

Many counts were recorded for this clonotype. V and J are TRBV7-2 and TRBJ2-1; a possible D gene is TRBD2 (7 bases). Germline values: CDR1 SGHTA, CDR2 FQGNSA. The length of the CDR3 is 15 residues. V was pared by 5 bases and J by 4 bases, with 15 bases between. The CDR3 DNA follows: TGTGCCAGCAGCCAAAGGGGGGGAAGATACAATGAGCAGTTCTTC. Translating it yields CASSQRGGRYNEQFF.

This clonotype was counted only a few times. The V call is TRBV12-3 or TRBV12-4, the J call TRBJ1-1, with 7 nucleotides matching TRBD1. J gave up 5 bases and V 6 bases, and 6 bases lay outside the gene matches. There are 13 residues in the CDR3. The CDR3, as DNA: TGTGCCAGCAGAGACAGGGATGGGACTGAAGCTTTCTTT. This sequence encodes CASRDRDGTEAFF.

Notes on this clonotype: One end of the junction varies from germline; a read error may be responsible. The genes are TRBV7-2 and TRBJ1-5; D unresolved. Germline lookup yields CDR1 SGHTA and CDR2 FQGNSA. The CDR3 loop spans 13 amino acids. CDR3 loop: CASSVASYQPQHF. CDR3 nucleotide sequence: TGTGCCAGCAGCGTAGCCAGTTATCAGCCCCAGCATTTT.

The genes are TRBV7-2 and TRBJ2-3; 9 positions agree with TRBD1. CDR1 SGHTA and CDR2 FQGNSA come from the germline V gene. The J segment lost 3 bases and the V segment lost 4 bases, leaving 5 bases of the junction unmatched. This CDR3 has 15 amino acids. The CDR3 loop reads CASSSLGQGTDTQYF. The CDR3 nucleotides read TGTGCCAGCAGCTCCCTGGGACAGGGAACAGATACGCAGTATTTT.

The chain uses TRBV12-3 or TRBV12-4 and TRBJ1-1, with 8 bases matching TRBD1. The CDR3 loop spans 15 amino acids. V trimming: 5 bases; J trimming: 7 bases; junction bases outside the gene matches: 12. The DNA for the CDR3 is TGTGCCAGCAGTGGGGTACACAGGGGGGAAATTGAAGCTTTCTTT. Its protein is CASSGVHRGEIEAFF.